Shown below are 19 T cell receptor beta chains from a single sample sequenced in a study of CD8 T cells in ankylosing spondylitis. TCRdb re-analysed the 5' RACE reads in MiXCR, keeping a single row per CDR3 protein. The table shows about 13,000 distinct CDR3 sequences, with approximately 3% occurring only once. Material: blood, either unsorted or a sorted T cell fraction (not recorded which). All receptors derive from a male donor with ankylosing spondylitis or in good health (not recorded which).

Many counts were recorded for this clonotype. The J gene is TRBJ2-1, the V gene TRBV9, with a weak D call TRBD1 (7 bases). Germline V gene sequence: CDR1 SGDLS, CDR2 YYNGEE. V dropped 0 bases and J dropped 6 bases, with 19 bases sitting between them. The CDR3 contains 17 residues. The CDR3 coding sequence is TGTGCCAGCAGCGTAGTGGGAGGAGGGGGCGCGGGCAATGAGCAGTTCTTC. This translates into CASSVVGGGGAGNEQFF.

This clonotype was found many times. The chain combines TRBV9 with TRBJ2-3; 8 bases map to TRBD1. This CDR3 spans 16 amino acids. Germline V CDR1 and CDR2: SGDLS, YYNGEE. With 1 base clipped from V and 4 bases from J, the junction kept 8 bases outside the gene matches. CDR3 bases: TGTGCCAGCAGCGTACGTCTGGACAGGGACCCAGATACGCAGTATTTT. Protein sequence: CASSVRLDRDPDTQYF.

At least ten counts were recorded for this clonotype. The CDR3 sequence is CASSVGGGNEQFF. CDR3 nucleotides: TGTGCCAGCAGCGTAGGAGGGGGGAATGAGCAGTTCTTC. V is TRBV9 and J is TRBJ2-1; D may correspond to TRBD1 or TRBD2 (6 bases each). This CDR3 has 13 amino acids. V was pared by 0 bases and J by 7 bases, with 8 bases between. Germline V gene lookup returns CDR1 SGDLS and CDR2 YYNGEE.

This clonotype was counted at least ten times. This chain uses TRBV9 with TRBJ2-5; 11 nucleotides align to TRBD2. V lost 4 bases and J lost 10; bases outside the gene matches: 6. CDR3 length equals 13 residues. Germline-derived CDR1 and CDR2 are SGDLS and YYNGEE. Here the CDR3 reads CASSQTSGEGQYF. In DNA, the CDR3 is TGTGCCAGCAGCCAGACTAGCGGGGAAGGCCAGTACTTC.

This clonotype was counted at least ten times. The CDR3 spells CASSSSEYEQYF. The CDR3 DNA is TGTGCCAGCAGCTCTAGTGAGTACGAGCAGTACTTC. The V and J genes are TRBV9 and TRBJ2-7; D not certain. Trimming left V 4 bases short and J 4 bases short, with 9 bases between. Germline V gene data show CDR1 as SGDLS and CDR2 as YYNGEE. CDR3 length equals 12 residues.

The rearrangement uses TRBV3-1 and TRBJ1-1; D is possibly TRBD1 (6 bases). The CDR3 runs to 17 residues. Germline CDR1 and CDR2: LGHDT and YNNKEL (reference sequence). CDR3 sequence reads: CVSCDQGQGFGNTEAFF. CDR3 sequence (DNA): TGTGTCTCCTGCGACCAGGGCCAGGGGTTTGGGAACACTGAAGCTTTCTTT. Combining the CDR3 with reference TRBV3-1 and TRBJ1-1 gives the whole variable domain DTAVSQTPKYLVTQMGNDKSIKCEQNLGHDTMYWYKQDSKKFLKIMFSYNNKELIINETVPNRFSPKSPDKAHLNLHINSLELGDSAVYFCVSCDQGQGFGNTEAFFGQGTRLTVV.

This clonotype was seen repeatedly, ten times or more. The V and J genes are TRBV9 and TRBJ2-3; D not certain. The CDR3 sequence is 13 residues long. V gave up 4 bases and J gave up 4 bases, with 10 bases separating them. Germline CDR1 SGDLS, CDR2 YYNGEE. The chain's CDR3 is CASSPGFSDTQYF. CDR3 in DNA: TGTGCCAGCAGCCCCGGCTTTTCAGATACGCAGTATTTT. Looking up the rest from reference TRBV9 and TRBJ2-3 gives the full variable domain: DSGVTQTPKHLITATGQRVTLRCSPRSGDLSVYWYQQSLDQGLQFLIQYYNGEERAKGNILERFSAQQFPDLHSELNLSSLELGDSALYFCASSPGFSDTQYFGPGTRLTVL.

This clonotype is categorized as medium-sized. V and J are TRBV9 and TRBJ2-2; D not resolved. This CDR3 is built from 14 residues. Germline assignment: CDR1 SGDLS and CDR2 YYNGEE. V was clipped by 3 bases and J by 7 bases, with 13 bases between them. The chain's CDR3 is CASSEAPIGGELFF. The CDR3 coding sequence is TGTGCCAGCAGCGAGGCCCCAATTGGCGGGGAGCTGTTTTTT.

This clonotype showed up many times. This chain links TRBV9 with TRBJ2-5; the match to TRBD2 covers 10 bases. With V trimmed by 4 bases and J by 5 bases, 5 bases remained unmatched. The CDR3 covers 14 residues. Germline lookup yields CDR1 SGDLS and CDR2 YYNGEE. In DNA form, the CDR3 reads TGTGCCAGCAGCTTCACGACTAGCGGGGAGACCCAGTACTTC. It specifies CASSFTTSGETQYF.

The table lists this clonotype with many counts. The chain carries TRBV9 and TRBJ1-1, with D uncertain. In germline, CDR1 is SGDLS, CDR2 YYNGEE. The CDR3 length is 15 residues. Trimming left V 2 bases short and J 1 base short, with 12 bases between. The CDR3 region has the DNA TGTGCCAGCAGCGTCTTAGCAGGACCGAACACTGAAGCTTTCTTT. This codes for CASSVLAGPNTEAFF.

This clonotype was recorded many times. V and J are TRBV9 and TRBJ2-1, with 8 nucleotides matching TRBD2. The CDR3 totals 15 residues. V lost 0 bases, J lost 5 bases, and 4 bases stayed unmatched. Germline CDR1 SGDLS, CDR2 YYNGEE. CDR3 nucleotides: TGTGCCAGCAGCGTAGAAGCGGGAGTCGACAATGAGCAGTTCTTC. This sequence encodes CASSVEAGVDNEQFF.

This clonotype occurred many times. The rearrangement uses TRBV9 and TRBJ2-1; the D gene is possibly TRBD2 (6 bases). The ends were cut back, 4 bases at V and 3 bases at J, with 14 bases in the middle. Looked up from germline, CDR1 is SGDLS and CDR2 is YYNGEE. This CDR3 region has 15 residues. The CDR3 bases are TGTGCCAGCAGCTTCCGGGACTCAGGCTACAATGAGCAGTTCTTC. It translates to CASSFRDSGYNEQFF.

Ten or more counts support this clonotype. V usage is TRBV9 and J usage is TRBJ2-5, with TRBD2 matching 12 bases. CDR3 length: 17 residues. Germline-derived CDR1 and CDR2 are SGDLS and YYNGEE. The J segment lost 4 bases and the V segment lost 1 base, leaving 8 bases of the junction unmatched. In DNA form, the CDR3 reads TGTGCCAGCAGCGTACTAGCGGGGGGGCTCAAGGGAGAGACCCAGTACTTC. Its translation is CASSVLAGGLKGETQYF. Supplemented by reference TRBV9 and TRBJ2-5, the full variable domain reads DSGVTQTPKHLITATGQRVTLRCSPRSGDLSVYWYQQSLDQGLQFLIQYYNGEERAKGNILERFSAQQFPDLHSELNLSSLELGDSALYFCASSVLAGGLKGETQYFGPGTRLLVL.

This clonotype has a handful of counts. The chain couples TRBV9 to TRBJ1-6, with D maybe TRBD1 (6 bases). This CDR3 region has 14 residues. The germline V gene encodes CDR1 SGDLS and CDR2 YYNGEE. V gave up 6 bases and J gave up 7 bases, with 14 bases separating them. The CDR3 bases are TGTGCCAGCAAGAGGGGGGTCGAAAATTCACCCCTCCACTTT. This sequence encodes CASKRGVENSPLHF.

This clonotype was detected many times. The chain has TRBV9 and TRBJ1-1; TRBD1 agrees at 10 bases. CDR1 and CDR2 (germline): SGDLS, YYNGEE. The V gene end was trimmed by 0 bases and the J gene end by 0 bases; junction bases not matched to a gene: 11. This CDR3 contains 19 residues. In nucleotides, the CDR3 is TGTGCCAGCAGCGTAGCTACGACAGGGGGCCTTGGCGTGAACACTGAAGCTTTCTTT. It codes for CASSVATTGGLGVNTEAFF.

This clonotype counts as medium-sized (0.01 to 0.1%). The J gene is TRBJ1-4, the V gene TRBV9; no clear D. Germline V gene lookup returns CDR1 SGDLS and CDR2 YYNGEE. CDR3 size: 14 residues. The V end was cut by 3 bases, the J end by 7 bases, with 13 bases between. CDR3 DNA: TGTGCCAGCAGCGCCGGGCCGAGCGGTGAAAAACTGTTTTTT. Protein product: CASSAGPSGEKLFF.

This clonotype was seen at least ten times. J is TRBJ2-7 and V is TRBV9; D not certain. CDR3 length: 15 amino acids. V lost 3 bases and J 5 bases, leaving 18 bases between the germline ends. Germline values: CDR1 SGDLS, CDR2 YYNGEE. The CDR3 spells CASSAGLTVPNEQYF. CDR3 in DNA: TGTGCCAGCAGCGCTGGGCTCACCGTTCCCAACGAGCAGTACTTC.

This clonotype was seen ten or more times. The chain recombines TRBV9 with TRBJ2-7; a possible D gene is TRBD2 (5 bases). This CDR3 contains 14 residues. The V and J ends lost 4 bases and 5 bases respectively, with 16 bases between them. Germline-derived CDR1 and CDR2 are SGDLS and YYNGEE. CDR3 bases: TGTGCCAGCAGCCCTAGGACCTCCGGGGACGAGCAGTACTTC. This translates into CASSPRTSGDEQYF.

This clonotype was counted at least ten times. The chain has TRBV9 and TRBJ2-7, with 10 bases that match TRBD1. After removal of 3 bases from V and 7 bases from J, the junction contained 7 bases not matched to a gene. Germline V CDR1 and CDR2: SGDLS, YYNGEE. The CDR3 has 14 amino acids. The CDR3: CASSGQGALREQYF. The CDR3 coding sequence is TGTGCCAGCAGCGGACAGGGGGCCTTAAGGGAGCAGTACTTC.